These 9 T cell receptor beta chains came from one sample sequenced in a study of blood T cell repertoires in COVID-19. Sequencing was performed with immunoSEQ multiplex PCR; in TCRdb, only in-frame clones are kept and a portion is missing. The data contain about 110,000 clones, approximately 92% of them singletons. Sequencing was performed on peripheral blood. These receptors were obtained from a woman older than 75 with acute or convalescent COVID-19.

The chain combines TRBV5-1 with TRBJ2-1, with 7 positions matching TRBD1. CDR1 and CDR2 (germline): SGHRS, YFSETQ. The CDR3 covers 15 residues. J gave up 0 bases and V 5 bases, and 5 bases lay outside the gene matches. The DNA of the CDR3 is TGCGCCAGCAGGCCAGGGGGATACTCCTACAATGAGCAGTTCTTC. This codes for CASRPGGYSYNEQFF.

This rearrangement joins TRBV12-3 or TRBV12-4 to TRBJ1-1; no definite D call. This CDR3 spans 12 amino acids. The V end lost 6 bases, the J end lost 0 bases, and 5 bases lay between the germline ends. The CDR3 reads CASRHLNTEAFF. CDR3 in DNA: TGTGCCAGCAGACACCTGAACACTGAAGCTTTCTTT.

The CDR3 reads CASSQAFRTSGGTDTQYF. The CDR3 DNA follows: TGTGCCAGCAGCCAAGCATTCAGGACTAGCGGGGGCACAGATACGCAGTATTTT. The chain couples TRBV3-1 (or the pseudogene TRBV3-2) to TRBJ2-3; 12 nucleotides agree with TRBD2. CDR1 and CDR2 from the germline V gene are LGHDT and YNNKEL (reference sequence). V lost 1 base to trimming and J lost 1 base; unmatched junction nucleotides: 6. This CDR3 comprises 18 residues.

The V call is TRBV11-2, the J call TRBJ2-1, with 11 bases aligning to TRBD1. The V segment lost 5 bases and the J segment 4 bases; nucleotides outside the gene matches: 4. Germline V gene data show CDR1 as SGHAT and CDR2 as FQNNGV. CDR3 size: 15 residues. The CDR3 coding sequence is TGTGCCAGCAGCCAAGGACAGGGGGCTTACAATGAGCAGTTCTTC. Translated: CASSQGQGAYNEQFF.

The chain carries TRBV5-4 and TRBJ1-1; 11 bases are a match to TRBD1. This CDR3 is built from 15 residues. V gave up 5 bases and J gave up 3 bases; unmatched junction bases: 6. In germline, CDR1 is SGHNT, CDR2 YYREEE (reference sequence). CDR3 coding DNA: TGTGCCAGCAGTCCCGGGACAGGGGGGGACACTGAAGCTTTCTTT. Encoded protein: CASSPGTGGDTEAFF. The full variable domain, rest sourced from reference TRBV5-4 and TRBJ1-1, is ETGVTQSPTHLIKTRGQQVTLRCSSQSGHNTVSWYQQALGQGPQFIFQYYREEENGRGNFPPRFSGLQFPNYSSELNVNALELDDSALYLCASSPGTGGDTEAFFGQGTRLTVV.

The chain carries TRBV7-9 and TRBJ2-5; D is perhaps TRBD1 (6 bases). CDR1 is SEHNR and CDR2 is FQNEAQ in the germline V gene (reference sequence). With 0 bases removed from V and 5 bases from J, the gap between germline ends came to 13 bases. The CDR3 length is 15 residues. As DNA, the CDR3 is TGTGCCAGCAGCTTAGCGCTGGGGGCTGGGGAGACCCAGTACTTC. Its protein is CASSLALGAGETQYF.

This chain uses TRBV5-4 with TRBJ1-4; maybe TRBD1 (6 bases). This CDR3 is 14 amino acids long. Germline values: CDR1 SGHNT, CDR2 YYREEE (reference sequence). V was clipped by 3 bases and J by 0 bases, with 6 bases between them. The CDR3 coding sequence is TGTGCCAGCAGCTCAGGGGCAACTAATGAAAAACTGTTTTTT. It codes for CASSSGATNEKLFF.

In DNA form, the CDR3 reads TGTGCCAGCAGCTTGGAAGGGCGGGGATCTGGGGCCAACGTCCTGACTTTC. Its translation: CASSLEGRGSGANVLTF. V is TRBV5-4 and J is TRBJ2-6; D is perhaps TRBD2 (6 bases). The V end was cut by 0 bases, the J end by 1 base, with 11 bases between. This CDR3 has 17 amino acids. Per the germline V gene, CDR1 is SGHNT and CDR2 is YYREEE (reference sequence). Based on the CDR3 plus reference TRBV5-4 and TRBJ2-6, the full variable domain is ETGVTQSPTHLIKTRGQQVTLRCSSQSGHNTVSWYQQALGQGPQFIFQYYREEENGRGNFPPRFSGLQFPNYSSELNVNALELDDSALYLCASSLEGRGSGANVLTFGAGSRLTVL.

CDR3 bases: TGTGCCAGCAGCTTAAATACGGGACTCCCGAACACTGAAGCTTTCTTT. The encoded protein is CASSLNTGLPNTEAFF. The V call is TRBV5-4, the J call TRBJ1-1, with D possibly matching TRBD1 (5 bases). Germline CDR1 SGHNT, CDR2 YYREEE (reference sequence). Between the trimmed V and J ends, which lost 2 bases and 1 base, there was a span of 15 bases. The CDR3 covers 16 residues. The full variable domain, with the rest looked up from reference TRBV5-4 and TRBJ1-1, is ETGVTQSPTHLIKTRGQQVTLRCSSQSGHNTVSWYQQALGQGPQFIFQYYREEENGRGNFPPRFSGLQFPNYSSELNVNALELDDSALYLCASSLNTGLPNTEAFFGQGTRLTVV.